The subject of this entry is one T cell receptor (beta chain). The repertoire was sequenced with immunoSEQ multiplex PCR; TCRdb's copy has only in-frame clones and lacks some. The sample contains roughly 250,000 clones, about 86% of which appear only once. The data are from a study of blood T cell repertoires in COVID-19. Study overall: PBMCs, B-cell-depleted T cells, or T cells provided the cDNA or gDNA that made up the material.

With V trimmed by 4 bases and J by 0 bases, 6 bases remained unmatched. This CDR3 comprises 16 residues. Germline assignment: CDR1 SGHNT and CDR2 YYREEE (reference sequence). The sample was PBMCs or T cells enriched from blood (not recorded which). V usage is TRBV5-4 and J usage is TRBJ2-7, with 11 bases that match TRBD2. The TCR was taken from a woman in her forties with acute COVID-19. The CDR3 region is CASSPVAGGPSYEQYF. The DNA for the CDR3 is TGTGCCAGCAGCCCCGTAGCGGGAGGGCCCTCCTACGAGCAGTACTTC.